Following are 5 T cell receptor beta chains from one sample sequenced in a study of blood T cell repertoires in COVID-19. Method: immunoSEQ multiplex PCR; TCRdb's copy keeps in-frame clones and lacks some. The table has about 190,000 clones, around 84% seen once. The sequenced sample was PBMCs or T cells enriched from blood (not recorded which). Source of these receptors: a woman in her twenties or thirties who had been exposed to COVID-19.

CDR3 residues: CAISESRGQGLNTIYF. The CDR3 DNA follows: TGTGCCATCAGTGAGTCAAGGGGACAGGGCCTAAACACCATATATTTT. The rearrangement joins TRBV10-3 to TRBJ1-3, with TRBD1 matching 9 bases. The V gene's germline CDR1 is ENHRY and CDR2 SYGVKD. This CDR3 spans 16 amino acids. V trimming: 0 bases; J trimming: 6 bases; junction bases outside the gene matches: 6.

V is TRBV19 and J is TRBJ1-5; D may be TRBD1 (5 bases). The CDR3 extends over 16 amino acids. The V and J ends lost 2 bases and 6 bases respectively, with 17 bases between them. Germline lookup yields CDR1 LNHDA and CDR2 SQIVND (reference sequence). CDR3 loop: CASSISLGALGQPQHF. The CDR3 DNA sequence: TGTGCCAGTAGTATATCCTTAGGGGCCCTGGGTCAGCCCCAGCATTTT. Full variable domain (missing parts from reference TRBV19 and TRBJ1-5): DGGITQSPKYLFRKEGQNVTLSCEQNLNHDAMYWYRQDPGQGLRLIYYSQIVNDFQKGDIAEGYSVSREKKESFPLTVTSAQKNPTAFYLCASSISLGALGQPQHFGDGTRLSIL.

The chain employs TRBV5-1 and TRBJ2-7; a possible D gene is TRBD1 (6 bases). Trimming left V 0 bases short and J 5 bases short, with 12 bases between. Germline CDR1 and CDR2: SGHRS and YFSETQ. This CDR3 is built from 14 residues. The CDR3 DNA follows: TGCGCCAGCAGCTTGGGACTGCGACAGGACGAGCAGTACTTC. It specifies CASSLGLRQDEQYF. The full variable domain, rest sourced from reference TRBV5-1 and TRBJ2-7, is KAGVTQTPRYLIKTRGQQVTLSCSPISGHRSVSWYQQTPGQGLQFLFEYFSETQRNKGNFPGRFSGRQFSNSRSEMNVSTLELGDSALYLCASSLGLRQDEQYFGPGTRLTVT.

Comments on this clone: The junction departs from germline at one end; a sequencing error may be responsible. This sequence joins TRBV6-1 and TRBJ1-6; D is possibly TRBD1 (5 bases). The CDR3 extends over 14 amino acids. The germline V gene encodes CDR1 MNHNS and CDR2 SASEGT. The CDR3 protein is CASREGPGGSPLHF. The CDR3, as DNA: TGTGCCAGCAGGGAAGGGCCCGGGGGTTCACCCCTCCACTTT.

V and J are TRBV5-4 and TRBJ2-7; a possible D gene is TRBD2 (5 bases). Trimming took off 1 base at V and 3 bases at J, with 8 bases between the two ends. CDR3 size: 13 residues. Germline CDR1 SGHNT, CDR2 YYREEE (reference sequence). CDR3 coding DNA: TGTGCCAGCAGCTTGTCCGGGAACTACGAGCAGTACTTC. Translation: CASSLSGNYEQYF.